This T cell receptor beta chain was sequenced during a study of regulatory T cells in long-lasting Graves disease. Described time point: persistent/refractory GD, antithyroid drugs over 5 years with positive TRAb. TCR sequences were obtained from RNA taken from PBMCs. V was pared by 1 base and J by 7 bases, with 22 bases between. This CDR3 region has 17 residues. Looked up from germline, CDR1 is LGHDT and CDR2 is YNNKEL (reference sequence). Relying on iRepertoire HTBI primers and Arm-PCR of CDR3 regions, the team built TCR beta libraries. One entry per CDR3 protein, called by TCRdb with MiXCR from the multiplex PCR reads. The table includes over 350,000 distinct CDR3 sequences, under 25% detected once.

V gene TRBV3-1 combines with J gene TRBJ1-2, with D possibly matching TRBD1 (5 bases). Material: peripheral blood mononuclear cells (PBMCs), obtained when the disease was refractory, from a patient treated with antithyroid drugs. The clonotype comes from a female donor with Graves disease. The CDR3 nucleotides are TGTGCCAGCAGCCAAGCCTCGGGAGGGGCCGCGAGCTGTGGCTACACCTTC. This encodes CASSQASGGAASCGYTF.